The clone carrying this T cell receptor (beta chain) was picked up one time. Its antigen is unidentified. This sample was included in a study of T cell responses to AZD1222 COVID-19 vaccine. Study-level results: Increased Spike-specific TCR breadth and depth were observed after two AZD1222 doses.

The CDR3 extends over 14 amino acids. Germline CDR1 MNHEY, CDR2 SVGAGI. V dropped 2 bases and J dropped 5 bases, with 13 bases sitting between them. TCRdb's copy holds only in-frame clones and misses some; the assay was immunoSEQ multiplex PCR. The data contain around 77,000 clones, roughly 90% of them singletons. This receptor was taken from an adult in good health. The sample was peripheral blood, taken on day 0 of AZD1222 vaccination. The rearrangement links TRBV6-5 to TRBJ2-7; TRBD2 might be the D (7 bases). DNA for the CDR3: TGTGCCAGCAGTTACGAAAGGGGGGGCCACGAGCAGTACTTC. Translated, it gives CASSYERGGHEQYF.